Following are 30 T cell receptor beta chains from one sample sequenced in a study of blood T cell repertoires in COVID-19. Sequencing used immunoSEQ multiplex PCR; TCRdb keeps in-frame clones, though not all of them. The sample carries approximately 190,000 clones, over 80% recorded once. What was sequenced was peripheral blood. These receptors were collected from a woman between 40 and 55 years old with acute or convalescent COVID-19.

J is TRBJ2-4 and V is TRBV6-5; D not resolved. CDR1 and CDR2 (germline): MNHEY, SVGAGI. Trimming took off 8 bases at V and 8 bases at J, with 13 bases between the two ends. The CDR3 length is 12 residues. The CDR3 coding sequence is TGTGCCAGCTCTTCCGAGGTGGACATTCAGTACTTC. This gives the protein CASSSEVDIQYF.

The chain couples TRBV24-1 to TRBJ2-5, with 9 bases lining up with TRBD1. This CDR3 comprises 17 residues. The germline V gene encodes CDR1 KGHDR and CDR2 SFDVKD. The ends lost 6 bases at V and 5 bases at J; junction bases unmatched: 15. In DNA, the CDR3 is TGTGCCACCAGTTGGAACGTGTATGGGACAGGGATGGAGACCCAGTACTTC. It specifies CATSWNVYGTGMETQYF.

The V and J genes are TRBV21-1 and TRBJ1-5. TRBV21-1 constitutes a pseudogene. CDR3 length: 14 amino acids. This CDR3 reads CASSKALRNQPQHF. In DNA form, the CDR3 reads TGTGCCAGCAGCAAAGCGCTGCGGAATCAGCCCCAGCATTTT.

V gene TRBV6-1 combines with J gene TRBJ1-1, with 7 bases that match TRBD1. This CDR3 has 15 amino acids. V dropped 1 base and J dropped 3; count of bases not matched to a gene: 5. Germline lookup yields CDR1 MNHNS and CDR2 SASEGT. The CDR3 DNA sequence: TGTGCCAGCAGTGAAGGCCCCAGGGGGGACACTGAAGCTTTCTTT. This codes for CASSEGPRGDTEAFF.

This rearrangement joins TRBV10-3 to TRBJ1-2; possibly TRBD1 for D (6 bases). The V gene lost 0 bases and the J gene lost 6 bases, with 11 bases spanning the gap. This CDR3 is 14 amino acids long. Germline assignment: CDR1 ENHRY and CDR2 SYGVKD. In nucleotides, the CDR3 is TGTGCCATCAGTGAGTCAGGAAGGGGGAATGGCTACACCTTC. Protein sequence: CAISESGRGNGYTF.

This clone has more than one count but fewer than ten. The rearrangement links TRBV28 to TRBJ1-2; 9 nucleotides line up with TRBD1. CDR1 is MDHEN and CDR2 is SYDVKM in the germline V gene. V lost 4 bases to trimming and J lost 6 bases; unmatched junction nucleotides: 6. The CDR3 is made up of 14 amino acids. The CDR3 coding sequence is TGTGCCAGCAGTTCCGGACAGGGGCTGCATGGCTACACCTTC. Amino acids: CASSSGQGLHGYTF.

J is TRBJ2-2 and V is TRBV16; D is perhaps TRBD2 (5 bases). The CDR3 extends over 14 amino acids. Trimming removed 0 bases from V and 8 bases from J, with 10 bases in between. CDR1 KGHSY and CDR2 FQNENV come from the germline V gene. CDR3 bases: TGTGCCAGCAGCCAATCCGACCGGGGTGGGGAGCTGTTTTTT. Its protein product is CASSQSDRGGELFF.

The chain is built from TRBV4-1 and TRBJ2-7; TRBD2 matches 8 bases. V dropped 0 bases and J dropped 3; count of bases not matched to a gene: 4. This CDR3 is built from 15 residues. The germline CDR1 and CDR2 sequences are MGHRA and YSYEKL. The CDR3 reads CASSQERAGVYEQYF. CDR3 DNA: TGCGCCAGCAGCCAAGAACGAGCGGGAGTCTACGAGCAGTACTTC.

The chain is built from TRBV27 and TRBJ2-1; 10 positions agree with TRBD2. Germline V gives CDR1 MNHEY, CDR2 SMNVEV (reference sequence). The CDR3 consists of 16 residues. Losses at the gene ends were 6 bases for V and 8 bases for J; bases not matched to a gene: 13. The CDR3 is CASSQGKGLAPYEQFF. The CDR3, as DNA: TGTGCCAGCAGCCAAGGGAAGGGACTAGCGCCTTATGAGCAGTTCTTC.

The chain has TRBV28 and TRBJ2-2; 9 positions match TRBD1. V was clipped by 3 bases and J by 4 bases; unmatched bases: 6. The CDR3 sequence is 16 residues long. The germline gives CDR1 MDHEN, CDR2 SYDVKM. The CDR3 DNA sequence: TGTGCCAGCAGTTTCACGACAGGGGGGAGCACCGGGGAGCTGTTTTTT. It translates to CASSFTTGGSTGELFF.

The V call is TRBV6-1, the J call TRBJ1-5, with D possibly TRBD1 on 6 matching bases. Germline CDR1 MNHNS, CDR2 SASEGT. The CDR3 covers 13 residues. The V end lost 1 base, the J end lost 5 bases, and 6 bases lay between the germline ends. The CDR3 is CASSEGGHQPQHF. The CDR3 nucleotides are TGTGCCAGCAGTGAAGGGGGGCATCAGCCCCAGCATTTT.

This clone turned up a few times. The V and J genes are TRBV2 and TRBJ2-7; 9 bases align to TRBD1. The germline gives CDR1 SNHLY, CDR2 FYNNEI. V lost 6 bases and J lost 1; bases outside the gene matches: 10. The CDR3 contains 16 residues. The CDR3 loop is CASSLWGQGDSYEQYF. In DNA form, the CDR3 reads TGTGCCAGCAGCTTATGGGGACAGGGCGATTCCTACGAGCAGTACTTC.

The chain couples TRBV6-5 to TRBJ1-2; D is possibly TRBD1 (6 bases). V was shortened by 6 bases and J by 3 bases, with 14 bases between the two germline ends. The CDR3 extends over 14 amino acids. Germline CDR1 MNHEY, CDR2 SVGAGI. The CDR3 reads CASRASGVDYGYTF. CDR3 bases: TGTGCCAGCAGGGCATCAGGGGTGGACTATGGCTACACCTTC.

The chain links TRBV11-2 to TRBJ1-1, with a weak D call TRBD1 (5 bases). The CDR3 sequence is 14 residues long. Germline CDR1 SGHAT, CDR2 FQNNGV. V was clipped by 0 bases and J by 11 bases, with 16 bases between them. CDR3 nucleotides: TGTGCCAGCAGCTTAGACGGGGGTGGGGTTACCGCTTTCTTT. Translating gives CASSLDGGGVTAFF. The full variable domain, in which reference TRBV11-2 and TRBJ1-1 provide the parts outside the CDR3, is EAGVAQSPRYKIIEKRQSVAFWCNPISGHATLYWYQQILGQGPKLLIQFQNNGVVDDSQLPKDRFSAERLKGVDSTLKIQPAKLEDSAVYLCASSLDGGGVTAFFGQGTRLTVV.

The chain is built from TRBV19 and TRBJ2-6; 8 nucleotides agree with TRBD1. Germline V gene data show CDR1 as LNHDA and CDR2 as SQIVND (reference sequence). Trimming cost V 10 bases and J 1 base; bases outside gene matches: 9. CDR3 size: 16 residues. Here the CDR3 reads CATSPGGRSGANVLTF. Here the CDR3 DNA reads TGTGCCACCTCCCCAGGGGGCAGGTCTGGGGCCAACGTCCTGACTTTC. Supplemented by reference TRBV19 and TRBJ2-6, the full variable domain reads DGGITQSPKYLFRKEGQNVTLSCEQNLNHDAMYWYRQDPGQGLRLIYYSQIVNDFQKGDIAEGYSVSREKKESFPLTVTSAQKNPTAFYLCATSPGGRSGANVLTFGAGSRLTVL.

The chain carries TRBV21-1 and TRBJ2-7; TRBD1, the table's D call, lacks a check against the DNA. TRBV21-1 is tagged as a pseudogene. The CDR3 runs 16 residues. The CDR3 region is CASSKSRDSSPYEQYF. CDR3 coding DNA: TGTGCCAGCAGCAAATCTCGGGACAGCTCCCCCTACGAGCAGTACTTC.

The CDR3 DNA is TGTGCCACCAGCAGAGATCCCCTCAGGGGATATGGCTACACCTTC. Amino acids: CATSRDPLRGYGYTF. The chain employs TRBV15 and TRBJ1-2, with a weak D call TRBD1 (6 bases). CDR3 length equals 15 residues. The ends were cut back, 0 bases at V and 5 bases at J, with 13 bases in the middle. Germline CDR1 reads LNHNV; CDR2 reads YYDKDF (reference sequence).

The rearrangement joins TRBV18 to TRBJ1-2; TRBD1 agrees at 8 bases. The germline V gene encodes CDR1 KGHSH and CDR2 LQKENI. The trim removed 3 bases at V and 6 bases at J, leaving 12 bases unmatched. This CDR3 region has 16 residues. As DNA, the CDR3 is TGTGCCAGCTCACCGTACCACGCTCTGGGACAGGATGGCTACACCTTC. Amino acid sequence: CASSPYHALGQDGYTF.

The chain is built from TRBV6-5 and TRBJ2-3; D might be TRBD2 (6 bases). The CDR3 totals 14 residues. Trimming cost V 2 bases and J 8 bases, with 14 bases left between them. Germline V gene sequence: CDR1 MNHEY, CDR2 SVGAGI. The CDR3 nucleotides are TGTGCCAGCAGTTACCGCCCACAGGAGGGTACGCAGTATTTT. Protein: CASSYRPQEGTQYF.

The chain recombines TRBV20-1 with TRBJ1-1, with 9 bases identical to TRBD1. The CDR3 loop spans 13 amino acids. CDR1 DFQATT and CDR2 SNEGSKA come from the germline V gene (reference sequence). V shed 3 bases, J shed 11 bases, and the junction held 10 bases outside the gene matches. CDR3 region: CSASVTGGRGAFF. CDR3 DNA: TGCAGTGCTAGTGTTACAGGGGGCAGGGGGGCTTTCTTT.

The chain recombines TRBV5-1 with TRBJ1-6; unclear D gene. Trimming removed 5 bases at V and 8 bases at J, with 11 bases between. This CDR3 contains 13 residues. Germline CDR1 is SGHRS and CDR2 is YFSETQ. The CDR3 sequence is CASRPRVDSPLHF. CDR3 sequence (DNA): TGCGCCAGCAGGCCGCGGGTGGATTCACCCCTCCACTTT.

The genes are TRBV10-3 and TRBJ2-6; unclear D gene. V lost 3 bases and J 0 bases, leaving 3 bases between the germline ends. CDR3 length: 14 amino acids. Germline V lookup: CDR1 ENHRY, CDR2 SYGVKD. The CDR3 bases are TGTGCCATCAGTGACAGCTCTGGGGCCAACGTCCTGACTTTC. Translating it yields CAISDSSGANVLTF.

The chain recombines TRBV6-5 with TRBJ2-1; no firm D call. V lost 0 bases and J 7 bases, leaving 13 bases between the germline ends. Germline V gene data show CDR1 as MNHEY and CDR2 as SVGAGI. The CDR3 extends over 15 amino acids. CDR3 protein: CASSYSVVVRNEQFF. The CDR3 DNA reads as TGTGCCAGCAGTTACTCGGTAGTAGTACGGAATGAGCAGTTCTTC.

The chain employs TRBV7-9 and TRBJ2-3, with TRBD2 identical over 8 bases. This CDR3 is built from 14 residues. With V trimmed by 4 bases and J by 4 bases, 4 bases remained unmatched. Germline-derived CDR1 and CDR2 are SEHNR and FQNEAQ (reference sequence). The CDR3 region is CASSYRGGADTQYF. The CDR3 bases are TGTGCCAGCAGCTACCGGGGGGGTGCAGATACGCAGTATTTT.

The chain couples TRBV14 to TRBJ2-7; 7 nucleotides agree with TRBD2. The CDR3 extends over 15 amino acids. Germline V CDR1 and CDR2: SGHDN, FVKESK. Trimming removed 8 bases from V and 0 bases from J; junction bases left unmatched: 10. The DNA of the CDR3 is TGTGCCAGCTGGCTGCGGGAGCGTCCCTCCTACGAGCAGTACTTC. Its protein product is CASWLRERPSYEQYF.

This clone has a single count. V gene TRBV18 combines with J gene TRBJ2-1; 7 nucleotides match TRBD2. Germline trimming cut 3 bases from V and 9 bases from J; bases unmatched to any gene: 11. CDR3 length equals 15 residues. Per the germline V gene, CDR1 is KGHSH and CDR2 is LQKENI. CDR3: CASSPPGAGTGEQFF. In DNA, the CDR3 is TGTGCCAGCTCACCGCCGGGAGCGGGGACGGGTGAGCAGTTCTTC.

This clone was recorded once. CDR3 coding DNA: TGTGCCAGCAGCCCTCGGGCCGCGGACCGCGGGCCCCAGTACTTC. It is translated as CASSPRAADRGPQYF. V and J are TRBV7-9 and TRBJ2-5, with TRBD2 as a possible D gene (5 bases). CDR1 and CDR2 from the germline V gene are SEHNR and FQNEAQ (reference sequence). The CDR3 is 15 residues long. Trimming pared 5 bases from V and 9 bases from J, leaving 22 bases between.

This chain's CDR3 is CASSFVGQGYNEQFF. CDR3 sequence (DNA): TGCGCCAGCAGCTTTGTAGGACAGGGCTACAATGAGCAGTTCTTC. The rearrangement links TRBV5-1 to TRBJ2-1; 8 bases are a match to TRBD1. Germline loops: CDR1 SGHRS, CDR2 YFSETQ. The CDR3 has 15 amino acids. V lost 2 bases and J lost 3; bases outside the gene matches: 4.

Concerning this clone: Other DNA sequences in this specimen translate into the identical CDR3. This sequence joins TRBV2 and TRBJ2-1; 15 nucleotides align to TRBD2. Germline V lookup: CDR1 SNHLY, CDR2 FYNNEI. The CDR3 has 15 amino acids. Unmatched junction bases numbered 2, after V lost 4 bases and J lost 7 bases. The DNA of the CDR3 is TGTGCCAGCAGTGGGACTAGCGGGAGGGGGAATGAGCAGTTCTTC. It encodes CASSGTSGRGNEQFF.

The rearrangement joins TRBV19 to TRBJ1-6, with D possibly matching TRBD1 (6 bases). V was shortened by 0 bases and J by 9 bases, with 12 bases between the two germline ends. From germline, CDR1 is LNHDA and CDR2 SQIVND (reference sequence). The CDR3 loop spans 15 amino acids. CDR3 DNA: TGTGCCAGTAGTATAGATTTGGACAGTTTTTCACCCCTCCACTTT. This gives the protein CASSIDLDSFSPLHF. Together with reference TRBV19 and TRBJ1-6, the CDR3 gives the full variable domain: DGGITQSPKYLFRKEGQNVTLSCEQNLNHDAMYWYRQDPGQGLRLIYYSQIVNDFQKGDIAEGYSVSREKKESFPLTVTSAQKNPTAFYLCASSIDLDSFSPLHFGNGTRLTVT.